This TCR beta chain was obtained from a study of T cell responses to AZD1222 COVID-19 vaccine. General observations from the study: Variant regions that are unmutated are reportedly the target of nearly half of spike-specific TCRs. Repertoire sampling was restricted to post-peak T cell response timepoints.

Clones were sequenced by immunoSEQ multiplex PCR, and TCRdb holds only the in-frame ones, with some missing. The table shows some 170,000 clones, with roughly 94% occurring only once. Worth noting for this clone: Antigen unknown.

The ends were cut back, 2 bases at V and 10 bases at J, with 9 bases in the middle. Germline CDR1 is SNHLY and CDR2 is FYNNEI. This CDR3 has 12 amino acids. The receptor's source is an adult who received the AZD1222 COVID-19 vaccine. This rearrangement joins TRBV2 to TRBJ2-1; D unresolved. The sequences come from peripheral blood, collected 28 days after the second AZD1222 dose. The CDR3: CASSERVEEQFF. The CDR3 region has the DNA TGTGCCAGCAGTGAAAGAGTTGAGGAGCAGTTCTTC.